This section outlines one T cell receptor (beta chain) sequence together with its context. This sample was included in a study of blood T cells in healthy people across ages. A second PCR, run for roughly 7 to 12 cycles, used a sample-barcoded 5' primer plus a J-beta primer mix. TCRdb re-called the 5' RACE reads through MiXCR, storing one row per CDR3 protein. This table has approximately 1.5 million distinct CDR3 sequences, 42% appearing once. CDR1 DFQATT and CDR2 SNEGSKA come from the germline V gene (reference sequence). The CDR3 has 13 residues. Trimming took off 6 bases at V and 5 bases at J, with 16 bases between the two ends.

What was sequenced was blood. This chain connects TRBV20-1 to TRBJ1-2, with D perhaps TRBD1 (5 bases). The TCR sequence derives from a woman aged 18-35 years in good health. The CDR3 spells CSATQENKYGYTF. The CDR3 DNA reads as TGCAGTGCGACACAGGAGAACAAATATGGCTACACCTTC.